The 30 T cell receptor beta chains reported below all come from one sample, sequenced in a study of cytomegalovirus exposure and HLA in healthy donors. TCRdb's copy holds only in-frame clones and misses some; the assay was immunoSEQ multiplex PCR. The sample shows about 38,000 clones, around 93% of them seen only once. The sequenced sample consisted of PBMCs. These receptors all stem from a man aged 18 to 30 in good health and CMV-seronegative.

This clone was found once. Written as DNA, the CDR3 is TGTGCCAGTAGTATAGCGAGGTCGGACAGTCGTATGGGTGGCTACACCTTC. Amino acid sequence: CASSIARSDSRMGGYTF. This chain uses TRBV19 with TRBJ1-2; D possibly corresponds to TRBD1 (6 bases). The germline V and J ends were trimmed by 1 base and 7 bases, with 22 bases remaining between them. The germline gives CDR1 LNHDA, CDR2 SQIVND (reference sequence). This CDR3 is built from 17 residues.

V is TRBV28 and J is TRBJ2-7; perhaps TRBD1 as D (6 bases). This CDR3 is 13 amino acids long. Trimming left V 6 bases short and J 1 base short, with 10 bases between. Germline lookup yields CDR1 MDHEN and CDR2 SYDVKM. CDR3 DNA: TGTGCCAGCAGGCCAGGACAGTCCTACGAGCAGTACTTC. It yields the protein CASRPGQSYEQYF.

The V call is TRBV5-1, the J call TRBJ2-7, with TRBD2 as a possible D gene (5 bases). This CDR3 region has 14 residues. The V end was cut by 0 bases, the J end by 4 bases, with 11 bases between. CDR1 is SGHRS and CDR2 is YFSETQ in the germline V gene. CDR3 sequence: CASSLGSPGYEQYF. CDR3 nucleotides: TGCGCCAGCAGCTTGGGTTCCCCGGGATACGAGCAGTACTTC.

V usage is TRBV4-2 and J usage is TRBJ2-3, with TRBD2 matching over 10 bases. The CDR3 contains 16 residues. Trimming took 5 bases from V and 4 from J; bases not matched to a gene: 9. Germline V lookup: CDR1 LGHNA, CDR2 YNFKEQ. The CDR3 DNA sequence: TGTGCCAGCAGCGACACGAGCGGGGGGGCCGCAGATACGCAGTATTTT. Translation gives CASSDTSGGAADTQYF.

This sequence joins TRBV10-3 and TRBJ2-2, with D possibly matching TRBD1 (6 bases). The CDR3 runs 11 residues. Trimming shortened V by 11 bases and J by 5 bases, and 9 bases separated the two germline ends. Germline V CDR1 and CDR2: ENHRY, SYGVKD. The CDR3 loop is CALGGTGELFF. The CDR3 DNA reads TGTGCCCTAGGGGGTACCGGGGAGCTGTTTTTT.

This rearrangement joins TRBV19 to TRBJ2-1; TRBD1 is a possible D gene (6 bases). CDR1 LNHDA and CDR2 SQIVND come from the germline V gene (reference sequence). V lost 4 bases and J 3 bases, leaving 16 bases between the germline ends. The CDR3 is 16 residues long. The CDR3 here is CASSRVGQNIYNEQFF. Here the CDR3 DNA reads TGTGCCAGTAGTAGGGTCGGACAGAACATCTACAATGAGCAGTTCTTC.

The chain joins TRBV19 to TRBJ2-2; 8 nucleotides align to TRBD2. The V gene's germline CDR1 is LNHDA and CDR2 SQIVND (reference sequence). The CDR3 runs to 18 residues. The V segment lost 7 bases and the J segment 2 bases; nucleotides outside the gene matches: 15. CDR3 coding DNA: TGTGCCAGTATCAATGAGCGGCGGGGGGCTCAAAACACCGGGGAGCTGTTTTTT. It codes for CASINERRGAQNTGELFF.

This CDR3 reads CASSEFGTGTENEQFF. CDR3 in DNA: TGTGCCAGCAGTGAATTTGGGACAGGGACAGAAAATGAGCAGTTCTTC. The V and J genes are TRBV25-1 and TRBJ2-1; TRBD1 aligns across 9 bases. The CDR3 length is 16 residues. J was trimmed by 7 bases and V by 1 base; bases with no gene match: 8. Germline loops: CDR1 MGHDK, CDR2 SYGVNS.

This clone was detected only once. The chain combines TRBV2 with TRBJ2-1; no reliable D call. The CDR3 consists of 11 residues. Trimming pared 7 bases from V and 9 bases from J, leaving 10 bases between. CDR1 is SNHLY, CDR2 FYNNEI, per germline. The CDR3, as DNA: TGTGCCAGCATTCAAGTCAGTGAGCAGTTCTTC. It translates to CASIQVSEQFF.

This chain links TRBV9 with TRBJ2-2, with 7 positions matching TRBD2. The germline V gene encodes CDR1 SGDLS and CDR2 YYNGEE. The J segment lost 4 bases and the V segment lost 2 bases, leaving 5 bases of the junction unmatched. This CDR3 contains 15 residues. CDR3 coding DNA: TGTGCCAGCAGCGTTGCTAGCGGAGTCACCGGGGAGCTGTTTTTT. Its protein is CASSVASGVTGELFF. The whole variable domain, remainder taken from reference TRBV9 and TRBJ2-2, is DSGVTQTPKHLITATGQRVTLRCSPRSGDLSVYWYQQSLDQGLQFLIQYYNGEERAKGNILERFSAQQFPDLHSELNLSSLELGDSALYFCASSVASGVTGELFFGEGSRLTVL.

The chain employs TRBV6-1 and TRBJ2-3; TRBD2 aligns across 14 bases. The trim removed 1 base at V and 6 bases at J, leaving 6 bases unmatched. Germline V gene lookup returns CDR1 MNHNS and CDR2 SASEGT. The CDR3 is 17 residues long. The CDR3 DNA follows: TGTGCCAGCAGTGAAGGACTAGCGGGAGGGCCAAAGGATACGCAGTATTTT. This encodes CASSEGLAGGPKDTQYF.

The J gene is TRBJ1-6, the V gene TRBV6-4, with D maybe TRBD1 (5 bases). The germline CDR1 and CDR2 sequences are MRHNA and SNTAGT. This CDR3 contains 14 residues. Between the trimmed V and J ends, which lost 2 bases and 5 bases, there was a span of 7 bases. Here the CDR3 DNA reads TGTGCCAGCAGTGACAGGGGCGATAATTCACCCCTCCACTTT. Translation: CASSDRGDNSPLHF.

The chain combines TRBV5-6 with TRBJ1-4; no reliable D call. Germline V lookup: CDR1 SGHDT, CDR2 YYEEEE. The CDR3 has 12 amino acids. Trimming took 3 bases from V and 5 from J, leaving 5 bases between them. Here the CDR3 DNA reads TGTGCCAGCAGCTACGGGAATGAAAAACTGTTTTTT. It encodes CASSYGNEKLFF.

This chain links TRBV5-1 with TRBJ2-7; TRBD1 agrees at 9 bases. This CDR3 comprises 15 residues. The J segment lost 5 bases and the V segment lost 4 bases, leaving 10 bases of the junction unmatched. Germline CDR1 SGHRS, CDR2 YFSETQ. The DNA of the CDR3 is TGCGCCAGCAGCGTCACCCCGGGACAGGGTGACGAGCAGTACTTC. Its translation is CASSVTPGQGDEQYF. Based on the CDR3 plus reference TRBV5-1 and TRBJ2-7, the full variable domain is KAGVTQTPRYLIKTRGQQVTLSCSPISGHRSVSWYQQTPGQGLQFLFEYFSETQRNKGNFPGRFSGRQFSNSRSEMNVSTLELGDSALYLCASSVTPGQGDEQYFGPGTRLTVT.

The chain uses TRBV6-1 and TRBJ2-2; TRBD1 agrees at 7 bases. This CDR3 spans 14 amino acids. Losses at the gene ends were 7 bases for V and 3 bases for J; bases not matched to a gene: 5. Germline lookup yields CDR1 MNHNS and CDR2 SASEGT. CDR3 nucleotides: TGTGCCAGCATTCCGGGACAGTACACCGGGGAGCTGTTTTTT. Translation: CASIPGQYTGELFF.

The genes are TRBV11-2 and TRBJ1-3; D is unclear. This CDR3 has 15 amino acids. The germline CDR1 and CDR2 sequences are SGHAT and FQNNGV. V lost 5 bases, J lost 1 base, and 12 bases lay in between. The CDR3 loop reads CASSPTTRSGNTIYF. CDR3 nucleotide sequence: TGTGCCAGCAGCCCAACCACTAGGTCTGGAAACACCATATATTTT.

The chain employs TRBV9 and TRBJ2-3; 9 nucleotides match TRBD1. J lost 5 bases, V lost 2 bases, and 9 bases had no gene match. The CDR3 spans 16 residues. The germline V gene encodes CDR1 SGDLS and CDR2 YYNGEE. CDR3 sequence (DNA): TGTGCCAGCAGCGTCTCCGGGACAGGGATGGGAGATACGCAGTATTTT. Protein product: CASSVSGTGMGDTQYF.

This clone was detected only once. The gene calls are TRBV5-1 and TRBJ2-7; D is perhaps TRBD1 (5 bases). The CDR3 covers 14 residues. The germline V and J ends were trimmed by 4 bases and 0 bases, with 11 bases remaining between them. Looked up from germline, CDR1 is SGHRS and CDR2 is YFSETQ. The CDR3 protein is CASSMQGNSYEQYF. The CDR3, as DNA: TGCGCCAGCAGCATGCAGGGAAACTCCTACGAGCAGTACTTC.

This clone occurred a few times. The genes are TRBV25-1 and TRBJ1-2; D is uncertain. The V end was cut by 6 bases, the J end by 0 bases, with 11 bases between. The CDR3 covers 14 residues. Germline CDR1 MGHDK, CDR2 SYGVNS. The DNA of the CDR3 is TGTGCCAGCAGCCCGGATCTAGCTAACTATGGCTACACCTTC. Residues: CASSPDLANYGYTF.

Only a few counts were recorded for this clone. The same CDR3 can be traced to other DNA sequences in this sample. The CDR3 coding sequence is TGTGCCAGCAGACTGAGCTACGAGCAGTACTTC. It is translated as CASRLSYEQYF. The chain uses TRBV2 and TRBJ2-7; D is undetermined. The CDR3 is 11 residues long. Germline CDR1 SNHLY, CDR2 FYNNEI. Trimming removed 6 bases at V and 3 bases at J, with 6 bases between.

This clone was detected only once. This chain uses TRBV19 with TRBJ2-1; TRBD2 matches at 8 bases. The CDR3 contains 19 residues. Germline V gives CDR1 LNHDA, CDR2 SQIVND (reference sequence). J gave up 5 bases and V 1 base, and 16 bases lay outside the gene matches. CDR3 in DNA: TGTGCCAGTAGTATAGTCGGGTTAGCGGGAAGAGGTTCGAACAATGAGCAGTTCTTC. Translating gives CASSIVGLAGRGSNNEQFF.

The CDR3 loop is CATSPNGGTRLTQYF. In DNA form, the CDR3 reads TGTGCCACCAGCCCTAACGGGGGGACGCGGCTTACGCAGTATTTT. The V and J genes are TRBV15 and TRBJ2-3, with TRBD2 identical over 7 bases. In germline, CDR1 is LNHNV, CDR2 YYDKDF (reference sequence). Trimming cost V 5 bases and J 8 bases; bases outside gene matches: 13. The CDR3 totals 15 residues.

V is TRBV6-6 and J is TRBJ1-5, with TRBD1 matching 8 bases. Germline trimming cut 8 bases from V and 6 bases from J; bases unmatched to any gene: 9. Germline CDR1 is MNHNY and CDR2 is SVGAGI (reference sequence). This CDR3 is 14 amino acids long. CDR3 bases: TGTGCCAGCGGGGGCAGGGGGCTGAGTCAGCCCCAGCATTTT. It is translated as CASGGRGLSQPQHF.

V is TRBV27 and J is TRBJ2-7; TRBD2 matches 8 bases. V shed 5 bases, J shed 5 bases, and the junction held 8 bases outside the gene matches. Germline V gene sequence: CDR1 MNHEY, CDR2 SMNVEV (reference sequence). The CDR3 loop spans 14 amino acids. The CDR3 loop is CASSIGVAGNEQYF. CDR3 DNA: TGTGCCAGCAGTATCGGAGTAGCGGGAAACGAGCAGTACTTC.

This chain uses TRBV2 with TRBJ2-7; 11 bases match TRBD2. Trimming took 6 bases from V and 3 from J; bases not matched to a gene: 1. Germline CDR1 reads SNHLY; CDR2 reads FYNNEI. CDR3 size: 13 residues. The CDR3 sequence: CASRGLADYEQYF. Here the CDR3 DNA reads TGTGCCAGCAGGGGACTAGCGGACTACGAGCAGTACTTC.

This clone appeared a few times. The rearrangement uses TRBV19 and TRBJ2-7; TRBD2 agrees at 9 bases. Per germline, CDR1 LNHDA and CDR2 SQIVND (reference sequence). Trimming cost V 0 bases and J 4 bases; bases outside gene matches: 4. CDR3 size: 15 residues. CDR3 nucleotides: TGTGCCAGTAGTATAGAGGAGACTAGCGGTTACGAGCAGTACTTC. It encodes CASSIEETSGYEQYF.

The genes are TRBV5-6 and TRBJ1-1; D call uncertain. Deletions cut 4 bases from V and 2 bases from J, with 12 bases between. The CDR3 is 14 residues long. Per germline, CDR1 SGHDT and CDR2 YYEEEE. CDR3 nucleotides: TGTGCCAGCAGCCGTGGACTTATCAACACTGAAGCTTTCTTT. Translating it yields CASSRGLINTEAFF.

The V gene is TRBV6-1, the J gene TRBJ2-1; 8 positions match TRBD1. Germline trimming cut 0 bases from V and 1 base from J; bases unmatched to any gene: 8. This CDR3 has 18 residues. CDR1 and CDR2 (germline): MNHNS, SASEGT. The CDR3 here is CASSEAMPRGQSYNEQFF. CDR3 nucleotide sequence: TGTGCCAGCAGTGAAGCAATGCCCAGGGGGCAATCCTACAATGAGCAGTTCTTC.

The chain is built from TRBV6-1 and TRBJ1-1; weak D call: TRBD1 (6 bases). CDR3 length equals 15 residues. The V gene's germline CDR1 is MNHNS and CDR2 SASEGT. Trimming shortened V by 9 bases and J by 0 bases, and 17 bases separated the two germline ends. The CDR3 coding sequence is TGTGCCAGTCAAGTGGAACAGGGAATGAACACTGAAGCTTTCTTT. Residues: CASQVEQGMNTEAFF.

The chain has TRBV15 and TRBJ2-4; 12 bases are shared with TRBD2. The V gene end was trimmed by 2 bases and the J gene end by 8 bases; junction bases not matched to a gene: 7. The germline V gene has CDR1 LNHNV and CDR2 YYDKDF (reference sequence). CDR3 length: 16 residues. CDR3: CATSRHLAGGPDIQYF. CDR3 bases: TGTGCCACCAGCAGACACCTAGCGGGAGGGCCGGACATTCAGTACTTC.